This T cell receptor beta chain was sequenced in a study of blood T cell repertoires in COVID-19. Study background: Both acute and convalescent COVID-19 samples were obtained from the United States, Italy and Spain. Sources were T cells, B-cell-depleted T cells, or PBMCs; the material itself was cDNA or gDNA.

Trimming left V 5 bases short and J 4 bases short, with 9 bases between. Germline V gene sequence: CDR1 LGHDT, CDR2 YNNKEL (reference sequence). The CDR3 runs 13 residues. Original data processing: Quantification of nucleated cells was approximated via reference gene primer amplification. The protocol was immunoSEQ multiplex PCR, while the TCRdb copy is restricted to in-frame clones and leaves out a portion. V, J and clone size are taken as reported in that table, and D and trimming were inferred from the DNA itself. The sample gives about 91,000 clones, 80% to 90% of which show up once; roughly 8.7% is in the top ten.

The receptor was isolated from a woman in her 70s with acute or convalescent COVID-19. The sequenced sample consisted of peripheral blood. The chain employs TRBV3-1 (or the pseudogene TRBV3-2) and TRBJ1-5; perhaps TRBD1 as D (6 bases). CDR3 sequence reads: CASSSTGNQPQHF. CDR3 coding DNA: TGTGCCAGCAGCTCGACAGGAAATCAGCCCCAGCATTTT.